The 29 T cell receptor beta chains listed next were all sequenced from one sample in a study of blood T cell repertoires in COVID-19. Profiling relied on immunoSEQ multiplex PCR, and the TCRdb table lists in-frame clones only, not all of them. The table includes about 350,000 clones, over 85% detected once. Sequenced input: peripheral blood. These receptors all stem from a woman aged 55-69 years with COVID-19, enrolled during active disease.

This clone has just one count. V gene TRBV10-3 combines with J gene TRBJ1-5; D possibly corresponds to TRBD1 (5 bases). The V and J ends lost 3 bases and 3 bases respectively, with 15 bases between them. Looked up from germline, CDR1 is ENHRY and CDR2 is SYGVKD. This CDR3 region has 16 residues. CDR3 nucleotide sequence: TGTGCCATCAGTGACCAATCCCAGGGCCTCAATCAGCCCCAGCATTTT. As protein: CAISDQSQGLNQPQHF.

The table lists this clone with a count of one. The chain is built from TRBV5-1 and TRBJ1-1; D unresolved. Per the germline V gene, CDR1 is SGHRS and CDR2 is YFSETQ. The CDR3 has 15 amino acids. V was shortened by 0 bases and J by 5 bases, with 14 bases between the two germline ends. For the CDR3, the DNA is TGCGCCAGCAGCTTGGGCCCGGGTTCGTGGACTGAAGCTTTCTTT. This gives the protein CASSLGPGSWTEAFF.

The V call is TRBV19, the J call TRBJ1-1; the D is unclear. The CDR3 consists of 13 residues. Germline V gene data show CDR1 as LNHDA and CDR2 as SQIVND (reference sequence). V was clipped by 3 bases and J by 1 base, with 6 bases between them. The CDR3 region has the DNA TGTGCCAGTAGTATGTACTGGAACACTGAAGCTTTCTTT. Protein product: CASSMYWNTEAFF.

This chain connects TRBV18 to TRBJ2-7, with a weak D call TRBD1 (5 bases). The CDR3 runs to 14 residues. Trimming stripped 1 base from V and 4 bases from J, with 11 bases between. Germline values: CDR1 KGHSH, CDR2 LQKENI. The CDR3 protein is CASSPQLDSYEQYF. The CDR3 nucleotides read TGTGCCAGCTCACCACAGCTAGACAGTTACGAGCAGTACTTC.

The chain joins TRBV6-5 to TRBJ2-7; TRBD1 matches 7 bases. Germline-derived CDR1 and CDR2 are MNHEY and SVGAGI. V shed 8 bases, J shed 0 bases, and the junction held 7 bases outside the gene matches. The CDR3 consists of 14 residues. Here the CDR3 reads CASSGTASSYEQYF. CDR3 DNA: TGTGCCAGCTCCGGGACAGCAAGCTCCTACGAGCAGTACTTC.

This clone has just a few counts. V and J are TRBV19 and TRBJ1-4; D may be TRBD1 (6 bases). This CDR3 is 15 amino acids long. Germline CDR1 is LNHDA and CDR2 is SQIVND (reference sequence). Trimming took off 4 bases at V and 6 bases at J, with 15 bases between the two ends. As DNA, the CDR3 is TGTGCCAGTAGTACCCCAGGAGGGGGGGATGAAAAACTGTTTTTT. It translates to CASSTPGGGDEKLFF.

The chain couples TRBV18 to TRBJ2-3, with TRBD2 identical over 10 bases. With 4 bases clipped from V and 4 bases from J, the junction kept 5 bases outside the gene matches. This CDR3 comprises 15 residues. Germline values: CDR1 KGHSH, CDR2 LQKENI. CDR3 sequence reads: CASSRSGGAADTQYF. The DNA for the CDR3 is TGTGCCAGCTCACGGAGCGGGGGGGCCGCAGATACGCAGTATTTT.

This chain joins TRBV6-6 and TRBJ1-2; possibly TRBD1 for D (5 bases). V lost 5 bases, J lost 0 bases, and 22 bases lay in between. Germline CDR1 reads MNHNY; CDR2 reads SVGAGI (reference sequence). The CDR3 totals 18 residues. The CDR3, as DNA: TGTGCCAGCAGTCCCAGGCGGGACCCCGTCCCCACTAACTATGGCTACACCTTC. This codes for CASSPRRDPVPTNYGYTF.

J is TRBJ2-1 and V is TRBV29-1, with D perhaps matching TRBD1 (6 bases). Deletions cut 7 bases from V and 2 bases from J, with 21 bases between. The CDR3 has 16 amino acids. Germline lookup yields CDR1 SQVTM and CDR2 ANQGSEA. DNA of the CDR3: TGCAGCGCCCGAAGCGAAGGGACACAAGCCTACAATGAGCAGTTCTTC. Amino acid sequence: CSARSEGTQAYNEQFF.

The chain employs TRBV5-1 and TRBJ1-3; no definite D call. Trimming stripped 4 bases from V and 2 bases from J, with 10 bases between. Germline CDR1 SGHRS, CDR2 YFSETQ. This CDR3 spans 14 amino acids. The CDR3 bases are TGCGCCAGCAGCCGCGAAGTGGCTGGAAACACCATATATTTT. Translation gives CASSREVAGNTIYF.

CDR3 sequence reads: CASSLGGTLANYGYTF. The CDR3 DNA reads TGTGCCAGCAGTTTAGGGGGGACCTTAGCTAACTATGGCTACACCTTC. The chain is built from TRBV28 and TRBJ1-2; D might be TRBD1 (5 bases). The V gene lost 2 bases and the J gene lost 0 bases, with 13 bases spanning the gap. CDR3 length: 16 amino acids. Germline V gene sequence: CDR1 MDHEN, CDR2 SYDVKM.

A single count supports this clone. The rearrangement uses TRBV5-1 and TRBJ1-2; D remains unclear. Deletions cut 0 bases from V and 3 bases from J, with 12 bases between. This CDR3 has 15 residues. Germline-derived CDR1 and CDR2 are SGHRS and YFSETQ. CDR3 sequence: CASSLERRLDYGYTF. CDR3 in DNA: TGCGCCAGCAGCTTGGAAAGGAGACTGGACTATGGCTACACCTTC.

The rearrangement links TRBV6-5 to TRBJ2-5; TRBD2 matches at 7 bases. Germline V gene data show CDR1 as MNHEY and CDR2 as SVGAGI. V shed 2 bases and J 3 bases; nucleotides not matched to a gene: 6. This CDR3 comprises 15 residues. The CDR3 loop is CASSYPGGEEETQYF. In nucleotides, the CDR3 is TGTGCCAGCAGTTACCCGGGGGGAGAAGAAGAGACCCAGTACTTC.

In DNA form, the CDR3 reads TGTGCCAGCAGACCCCAGGGGATGGTGCTGCATGGCTACACCTTC. This sequence encodes CASRPQGMVLHGYTF. The chain employs TRBV6-5 and TRBJ1-2; weak D call: TRBD1 (6 bases). Germline CDR1 MNHEY, CDR2 SVGAGI. The length of the CDR3 is 15 residues. The germline V and J ends were trimmed by 6 bases and 6 bases, with 20 bases remaining between them.

This chain joins TRBV5-1 and TRBJ2-7, with D maybe TRBD1 (6 bases). The length of the CDR3 is 16 residues. The germline gives CDR1 SGHRS, CDR2 YFSETQ. V lost 0 bases to trimming and J lost 1 base, with 14 bases between them. CDR3 sequence (DNA): TGCGCCAGCAGCTTGGGATCCGGGACATCTTCCTACGAGCAGTACTTC. As protein: CASSLGSGTSSYEQYF.

In this sample, this clone turned up once. This chain joins TRBV4-1 and TRBJ2-3; 7 nucleotides align to TRBD2. V trimming: 1 base; J trimming: 6 bases; junction bases outside the gene matches: 7. The CDR3 has 15 amino acids. Per the germline V gene, CDR1 is MGHRA and CDR2 is YSYEKL. This CDR3 reads CASSQVPAGFDTQYF. The CDR3 bases are TGCGCCAGCAGCCAAGTACCAGCGGGGTTTGATACGCAGTATTTT.

A few counts support this clone. The chain uses TRBV5-4 and TRBJ1-6; maybe TRBD1 (6 bases). Trimming cost V 3 bases and J 6 bases, with 10 bases left between them. This CDR3 spans 14 amino acids. Germline CDR1 and CDR2: SGHNT and YYREEE (reference sequence). CDR3 DNA sequence: TGTGCCAGCAGCTCACGACAGGTTAATTCACCCCTCCACTTT. This sequence encodes CASSSRQVNSPLHF.

The chain recombines TRBV7-3 with TRBJ1-1, with D tentatively TRBD1 (5 bases). The germline V gene has CDR1 SGHTA and CDR2 FQGTGA. V was shortened by 7 bases and J by 4 bases, with 13 bases between the two germline ends. The CDR3 is 13 amino acids. CDR3 loop: CASKLGERTEAFF. In nucleotides, the CDR3 is TGTGCCAGCAAGTTAGGGGAACGCACTGAAGCTTTCTTT.

The chain is built from TRBV7-2 and TRBJ1-5; D ambiguous. The CDR3 runs to 14 residues. Germline CDR1 and CDR2: SGHTA and FQGNSA. Trimming took off 7 bases at V and 7 bases at J, with 17 bases between the two ends. CDR3 nucleotides: TGTGCCAGCACCCTAGGATCCTTCCAGCAGCCCCAGCATTTT. It codes for CASTLGSFQQPQHF.

This chain links TRBV19 with TRBJ1-6, with 12 bases matching TRBD1. Germline CDR1 LNHDA, CDR2 SQIVND (reference sequence). With 10 bases clipped from V and 7 bases from J, the junction kept 5 bases outside the gene matches. The CDR3 has 14 residues. CDR3 sequence (DNA): TGTGCCACCGGGGACAGGGGGCAAAATTCACCCCTCCACTTT. Its translation is CATGDRGQNSPLHF.

As DNA, the CDR3 is TGTGCCAGCTCACCAACCCGACAGTACTACGAGCAGTACTTC. It is translated as CASSPTRQYYEQYF. The chain is built from TRBV18 and TRBJ2-7; D may be TRBD1 (5 bases). The CDR3 contains 14 residues. The V and J ends lost 2 bases and 3 bases respectively, with 11 bases between them. Germline CDR1 reads KGHSH; CDR2 reads LQKENI.

This chain links TRBV18 with TRBJ1-2; 9 nucleotides agree with TRBD1. There are 15 residues in the CDR3. Trimming took 3 bases from V and 4 from J; bases not matched to a gene: 6. CDR1 and CDR2 (germline): KGHSH, LQKENI. This chain's CDR3 is CASSPLGQGSYGYTF. CDR3 nucleotide sequence: TGTGCCAGCTCACCTTTGGGACAGGGATCCTATGGCTACACCTTC.

This clone was counted once. The J gene is TRBJ2-5, the V gene TRBV27; TRBD2 might be the D (6 bases). The CDR3 is made up of 14 amino acids. Germline lookup yields CDR1 MNHEY and CDR2 SMNVEV (reference sequence). Trimming stripped 9 bases from V and 5 bases from J, with 19 bases between. CDR3 region: CASWDRNGGETQYF. The CDR3 DNA follows: TGTGCCAGTTGGGACCGCAATGGAGGGGAGACCCAGTACTTC.

The rearrangement links TRBV18 to TRBJ2-3; unclear D gene. Germline-derived CDR1 and CDR2 are KGHSH and LQKENI. CDR3 length: 14 residues. The V gene lost 3 bases and the J gene lost 6 bases, with 13 bases spanning the gap. The CDR3 nucleotides read TGTGCCAGCTCACCGGAGTCCCTGGCCGATACGCAGTATTTT. Translated: CASSPESLADTQYF.

This chain uses TRBV30 with TRBJ1-5; D not certain. The V and J ends lost 2 bases and 4 bases respectively, with 9 bases between them. Germline V gives CDR1 GTSNPN, CDR2 SVGIG (reference sequence). The CDR3 length is 13 residues. The CDR3 nucleotides are TGTGCCTGGAGTCAGCGAGGGAATCAGCCCCAGCATTTT. It specifies CAWSQRGNQPQHF.

V gene TRBV20-1 combines with J gene TRBJ1-2, with D tentatively TRBD1 (6 bases). The germline CDR1 and CDR2 sequences are DFQATT and SNEGSKA (reference sequence). Trimming pared 6 bases from V and 4 bases from J, leaving 9 bases between. This CDR3 spans 11 amino acids. The CDR3 is CSAQGGYGYTF. Written as DNA, the CDR3 is TGCAGTGCACAGGGTGGCTATGGCTACACCTTC.

V usage is TRBV5-4 and J usage is TRBJ2-3, with 8 bases aligning to TRBD2. V shed 4 bases, J shed 1 base, and the junction held 5 bases outside the gene matches. CDR3 length: 15 residues. Germline CDR1 SGHNT, CDR2 YYREEE (reference sequence). CDR3 DNA: TGTGCCAGCAGCCGGGGGGGCCGCGGCACAGATACGCAGTATTTT. This translates into CASSRGGRGTDTQYF.

This clone was seen at least ten times. V usage is TRBV2 and J usage is TRBJ2-7; D is ambiguous. The V end lost 3 bases, the J end lost 2 bases, and 5 bases lay between the germline ends. The CDR3 totals 12 residues. The germline CDR1 and CDR2 sequences are SNHLY and FYNNEI. The DNA of the CDR3 is TGTGCCAGCAGTGACGGTACCTACGAGCAGTACTTC. Translated: CASSDGTYEQYF. Using reference TRBV2 and TRBJ2-7 for the parts outside the CDR3, the full variable domain is EPEVTQTPSHQVTQMGQEVILRCVPISNHLYFYWYRQILGQKVEFLVSFYNNEISEKSEIFDDQFSVERPDGSNFTLKIRSTKLEDSAMYFCASSDGTYEQYFGPGTRLTVT.

This clone was found a few times. J is TRBJ1-1 and V is TRBV7-3; no clear D gene. The CDR3 extends over 13 amino acids. The germline V gene has CDR1 SGHTA and CDR2 FQGTGA. The V gene lost 2 bases and the J gene lost 1 base, with 5 bases spanning the gap. The CDR3 nucleotides are TGTGCCAGCAGCTTATTATCGAACACTGAAGCTTTCTTT. This sequence encodes CASSLLSNTEAFF. Based on the CDR3 plus reference TRBV7-3 and TRBJ1-1, the full variable domain is GAGVSQTPSNKVTEKGKYVELRCDPISGHTALYWYRQSLGQGPEFLIYFQGTGAADDSGLPNDRFFAVRPEGSVSTLKIQRTERGDSAVYLCASSLLSNTEAFFGQGTRLTVV.